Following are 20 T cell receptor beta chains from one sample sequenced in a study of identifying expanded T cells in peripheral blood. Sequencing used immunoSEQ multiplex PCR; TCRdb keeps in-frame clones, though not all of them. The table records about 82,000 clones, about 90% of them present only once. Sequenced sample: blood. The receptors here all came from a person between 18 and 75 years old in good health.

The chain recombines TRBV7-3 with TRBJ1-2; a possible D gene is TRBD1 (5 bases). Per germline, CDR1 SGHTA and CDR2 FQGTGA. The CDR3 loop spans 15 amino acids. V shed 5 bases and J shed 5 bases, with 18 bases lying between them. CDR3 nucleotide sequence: TGTGCCAGCAGCCCCCAGGGTGGGGGAGAATATGGCTACACCTTC. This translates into CASSPQGGGEYGYTF.

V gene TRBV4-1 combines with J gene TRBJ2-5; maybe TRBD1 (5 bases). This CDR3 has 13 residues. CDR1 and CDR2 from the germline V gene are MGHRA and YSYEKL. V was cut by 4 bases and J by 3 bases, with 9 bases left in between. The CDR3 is CASSLQVKETQYF. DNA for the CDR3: TGCGCCAGCAGCCTACAGGTCAAAGAGACCCAGTACTTC.

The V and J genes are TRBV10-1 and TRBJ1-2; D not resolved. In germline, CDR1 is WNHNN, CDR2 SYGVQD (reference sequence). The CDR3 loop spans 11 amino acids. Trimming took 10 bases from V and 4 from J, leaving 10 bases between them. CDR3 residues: CATRKTYGYTF. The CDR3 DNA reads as TGCGCCACGCGAAAGACCTATGGCTACACCTTC.

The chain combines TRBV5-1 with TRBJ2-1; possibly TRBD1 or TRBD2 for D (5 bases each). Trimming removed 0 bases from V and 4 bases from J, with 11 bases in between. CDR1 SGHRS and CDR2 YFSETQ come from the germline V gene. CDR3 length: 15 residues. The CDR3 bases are TGCGCCAGCAGCTTGGAATCCGGGGCTTACAATGAGCAGTTCTTC. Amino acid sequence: CASSLESGAYNEQFF.

The CDR3 DNA reads as TGCGCCAGCAGCCAGGACCCGAGCAGGGACGGCCAGCCCCAGCATTTT. Its protein is CASSQDPSRDGQPQHF. J is TRBJ1-5 and V is TRBV4-1; D might be TRBD1 (5 bases). Germline V lookup: CDR1 MGHRA, CDR2 YSYEKL. V was trimmed by 3 bases and J by 7 bases, leaving 19 bases between them. The length of the CDR3 is 16 residues.

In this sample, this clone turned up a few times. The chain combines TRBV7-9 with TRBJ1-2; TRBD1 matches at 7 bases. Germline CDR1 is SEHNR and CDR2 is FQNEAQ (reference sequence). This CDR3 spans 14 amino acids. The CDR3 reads CCVGEGDSIFGYTF. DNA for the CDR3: TGTTGTGTGGGTGAAGGGGACAGCATCTTTGGCTACACCTTC.

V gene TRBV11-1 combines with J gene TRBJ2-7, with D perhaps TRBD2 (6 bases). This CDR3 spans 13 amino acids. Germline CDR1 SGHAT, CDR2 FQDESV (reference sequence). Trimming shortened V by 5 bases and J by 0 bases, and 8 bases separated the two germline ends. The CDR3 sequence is CASSRDFSYEQYF. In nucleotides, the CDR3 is TGTGCCAGCAGCCGGGACTTCTCCTACGAGCAGTACTTC.

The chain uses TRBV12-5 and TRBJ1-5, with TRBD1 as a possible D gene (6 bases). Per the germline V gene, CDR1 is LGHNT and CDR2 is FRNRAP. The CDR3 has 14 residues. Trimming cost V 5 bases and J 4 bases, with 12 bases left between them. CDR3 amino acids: CASGGQTNNQPQHF. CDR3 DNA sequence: TGTGCTAGTGGTGGACAGACAAATAATCAGCCCCAGCATTTT.

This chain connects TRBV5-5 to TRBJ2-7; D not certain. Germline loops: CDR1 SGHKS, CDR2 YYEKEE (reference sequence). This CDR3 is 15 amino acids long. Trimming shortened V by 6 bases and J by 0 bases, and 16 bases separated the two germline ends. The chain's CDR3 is CASIPNPQSSYEQYF. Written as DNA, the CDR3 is TGTGCCAGCATTCCCAACCCGCAAAGCTCCTACGAGCAGTACTTC.

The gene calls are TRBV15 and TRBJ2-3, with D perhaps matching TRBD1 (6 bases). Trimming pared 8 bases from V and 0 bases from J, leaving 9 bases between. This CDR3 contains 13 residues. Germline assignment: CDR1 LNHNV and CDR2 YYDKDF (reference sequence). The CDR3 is CATQQGSTDTQYF. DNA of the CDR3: TGTGCCACCCAACAGGGCAGCACAGATACGCAGTATTTT.

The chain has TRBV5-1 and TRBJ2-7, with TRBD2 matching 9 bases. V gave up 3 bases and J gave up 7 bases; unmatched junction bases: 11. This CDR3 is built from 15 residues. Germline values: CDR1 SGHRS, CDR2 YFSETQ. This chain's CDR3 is CASSSLSGRRGEQYF. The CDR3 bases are TGCGCCAGCAGCTCTCTTAGCGGGAGACGAGGAGAGCAGTACTTC.

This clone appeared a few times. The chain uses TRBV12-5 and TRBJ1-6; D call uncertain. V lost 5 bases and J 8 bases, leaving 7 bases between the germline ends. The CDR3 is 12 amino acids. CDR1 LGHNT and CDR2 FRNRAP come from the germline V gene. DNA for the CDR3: TGTGCTAGTGGTCCGGGAGATTCACCCCTCCACTTT. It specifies CASGPGDSPLHF.

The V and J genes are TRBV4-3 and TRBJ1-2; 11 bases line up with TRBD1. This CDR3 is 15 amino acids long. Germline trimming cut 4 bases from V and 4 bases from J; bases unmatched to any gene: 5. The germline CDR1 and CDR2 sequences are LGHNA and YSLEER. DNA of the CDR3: TGCGCCAGCAGCCCTGGACAGGGGGCCGGCTATGGCTACACCTTC. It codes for CASSPGQGAGYGYTF.

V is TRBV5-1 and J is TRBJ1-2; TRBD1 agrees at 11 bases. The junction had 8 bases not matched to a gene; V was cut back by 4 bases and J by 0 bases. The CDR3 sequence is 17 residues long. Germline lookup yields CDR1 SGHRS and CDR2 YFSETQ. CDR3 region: CASSTRTGGASNYGYTF. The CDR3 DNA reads TGCGCCAGCAGCACACGGACAGGGGGCGCTTCTAACTATGGCTACACCTTC.

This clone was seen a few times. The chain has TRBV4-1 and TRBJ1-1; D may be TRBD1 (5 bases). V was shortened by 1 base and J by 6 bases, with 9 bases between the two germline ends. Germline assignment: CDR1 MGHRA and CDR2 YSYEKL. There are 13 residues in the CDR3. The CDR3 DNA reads TGCGCCAGCAGCCAAGTCGGGGACCCTGAAGCTTTCTTT. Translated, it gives CASSQVGDPEAFF.

CDR3 nucleotides: TGTGCCAGCAGTGAACCGGACAGGGGGCGCTTCGAGCAGTACTTC. It codes for CASSEPDRGRFEQYF. The gene calls are TRBV25-1 and TRBJ2-7; TRBD1 matches 11 bases. The CDR3 loop spans 15 amino acids. V shed 2 bases and J 6 bases; nucleotides not matched to a gene: 6. Germline values: CDR1 MGHDK, CDR2 SYGVNS.

The CDR3 sequence is CASSNTGGGQPQHF. DNA of the CDR3: TGTGCCAGCTCAAACACAGGGGGCGGGCAGCCCCAGCATTTT. The rearrangement links TRBV18 to TRBJ1-5, with 9 bases identical to TRBD1. V lost 5 bases and J lost 7; bases outside the gene matches: 6. The CDR3 runs to 14 residues. Per germline, CDR1 KGHSH and CDR2 LQKENI.

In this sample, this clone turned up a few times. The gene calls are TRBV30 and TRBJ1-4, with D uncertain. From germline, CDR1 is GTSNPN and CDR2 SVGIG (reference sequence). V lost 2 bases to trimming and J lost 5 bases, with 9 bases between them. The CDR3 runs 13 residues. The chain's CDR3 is CAWSRGSNEKLFF. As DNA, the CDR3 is TGTGCCTGGAGTCGGGGTTCGAATGAAAAACTGTTTTTT.

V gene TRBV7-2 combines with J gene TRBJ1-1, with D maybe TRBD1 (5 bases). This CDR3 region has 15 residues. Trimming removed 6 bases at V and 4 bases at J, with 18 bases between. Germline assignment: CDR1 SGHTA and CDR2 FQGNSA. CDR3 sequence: CASRPRAGTGTEAFF. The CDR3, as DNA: TGTGCCAGCAGGCCTCGGGCAGGGACTGGCACTGAAGCTTTCTTT.

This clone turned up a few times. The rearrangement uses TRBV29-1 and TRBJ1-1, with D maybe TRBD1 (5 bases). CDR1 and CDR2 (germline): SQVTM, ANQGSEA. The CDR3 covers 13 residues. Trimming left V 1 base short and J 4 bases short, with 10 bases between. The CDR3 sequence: CSVEVGGGTEAFF. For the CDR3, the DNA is TGCAGCGTTGAAGTCGGGGGAGGCACTGAAGCTTTCTTT.